One and the same sample provided the 10 T cell receptor beta chains below, sequenced in a study of T cells in localized non-small cell lung cancer. The assay was immunoSEQ multiplex PCR, and TCRdb's table has in-frame clones only and misses some. The sample shows around 130,000 clones, 70% to 90% of them seen only once. The sequenced sample was peripheral blood, obtained before any cancer treatment. These receptors all stem from a female donor over 55 with stage I lung adenocarcinoma.

This clone is a singleton in its sample. The chain carries TRBV2 and TRBJ2-7; D might be TRBD1 or TRBD2, each matching 5 bases. V lost 7 bases and J lost 6, with 25 bases in between. From germline, CDR1 is SNHLY and CDR2 FYNNEI. The CDR3 sequence is 16 residues long. CDR3 in amino acids: CASNAPGRGLLGEQYF. CDR3 in DNA: TGTGCCAGCAATGCCCCGGGGCGTGGTCTTTTGGGCGAGCAGTACTTC.

V is TRBV25-1 and J is TRBJ1-1, with D uncertain. Per the germline V gene, CDR1 is MGHDK and CDR2 is SYGVNS. The CDR3 spans 14 residues. V lost 7 bases and J lost 1, with 13 bases in between. CDR3 region: CASIGVGRNTEAFF. DNA for the CDR3: TGTGCCAGCATCGGGGTCGGTCGGAACACTGAAGCTTTCTTT.

The V call is TRBV2, the J call TRBJ1-5; no clear D gene. CDR3 length: 14 residues. CDR1 and CDR2 (germline): SNHLY, FYNNEI. V gave up 4 bases and J gave up 0 bases, with 7 bases separating them. The CDR3 here is CASSAQYSNQPQHF. CDR3 bases: TGTGCCAGCAGTGCTCAGTATAGCAATCAGCCCCAGCATTTT. Looking up the rest from reference TRBV2 and TRBJ1-5 gives the full variable domain: EPEVTQTPSHQVTQMGQEVILRCVPISNHLYFYWYRQILGQKVEFLVSFYNNEISEKSEIFDDQFSVERPDGSNFTLKIRSTKLEDSAMYFCASSAQYSNQPQHFGDGTRLSIL.

The J gene is TRBJ2-7, the V gene TRBV27, with 9 positions matching TRBD1. The CDR3 runs 16 residues. The V segment lost 7 bases and the J segment 4 bases; nucleotides outside the gene matches: 14. The germline V gene has CDR1 MNHEY and CDR2 SMNVEV (reference sequence). CDR3: CASKRKTGQGVYEQYF. DNA of the CDR3: TGTGCCAGCAAGAGGAAAACGGGACAGGGAGTATACGAGCAGTACTTC.

CDR3 nucleotides: TGTGCCTGGAGTGGAAGAGCCTACGAGCAGTACTTC. This codes for CAWSGRAYEQYF. The J gene is TRBJ2-7, the V gene TRBV30, with D unresolved. V lost 1 base, J lost 2 bases, and 6 bases lay in between. The germline gives CDR1 GTSNPN, CDR2 SVGIG (reference sequence). The CDR3 runs to 12 residues.

This chain uses TRBV23-1 with TRBJ1-1, with TRBD1 identical over 7 bases. TRBV23-1 is an ORF, and what it does is uncertain. The CDR3 has 13 amino acids. V lost 4 bases to trimming and J lost 3 bases; unmatched junction nucleotides: 2. CDR3 loop: CASSLDRDTEAFF. The CDR3 region has the DNA TGCGCCAGCAGTCTCGACAGGGACACTGAAGCTTTCTTT.

This clone was seen just once. The chain joins TRBV6-6 to TRBJ1-1, with D uncertain. V was clipped by 2 bases and J by 2 bases, with 6 bases between them. The CDR3 consists of 13 residues. Germline V gene lookup returns CDR1 MNHNY and CDR2 SVGAGI (reference sequence). The CDR3, as DNA: TGTGCCAGCAGTTACCCAGGCAACACTGAAGCTTTCTTT. Translated: CASSYPGNTEAFF.

The chain joins TRBV5-4 to TRBJ2-3, with 8 bases identical to TRBD2. The CDR3 totals 16 residues. Germline values: CDR1 SGHNT, CDR2 YYREEE (reference sequence). J was trimmed by 2 bases and V by 1 base; bases with no gene match: 6. CDR3 DNA: TGTGCCAGCAGCTTGAAGCGGGAGAGGCCCACAGATACGCAGTATTTT. Translating it yields CASSLKRERPTDTQYF.

V is TRBV27 and J is TRBJ2-1; D possibly uses TRBD1 or TRBD2 (5 bases each). V lost 8 bases and J 6 bases, leaving 26 bases between the germline ends. Germline V lookup: CDR1 MNHEY, CDR2 SMNVEV (reference sequence). The CDR3 is 17 residues long. The CDR3 loop reads CASSRPAWISGTNEQFF. The DNA of the CDR3 is TGTGCCAGCTCTCGACCGGCCTGGATATCAGGGACCAATGAGCAGTTCTTC.

This rearrangement joins TRBV5-5 to TRBJ2-5; no firm D call. This CDR3 is 15 amino acids long. V was clipped by 4 bases and J by 0 bases, with 13 bases between them. Per germline, CDR1 SGHKS and CDR2 YYEKEE (reference sequence). The CDR3 sequence is CASSVGPSNQETQYF. CDR3 DNA sequence: TGTGCCAGCAGCGTAGGGCCCAGTAACCAAGAGACCCAGTACTTC.